This TCR beta chain came from a study of identical twins. TCRdb processed the 5' RACE reads anew with MiXCR; each CDR3 protein has one entry. The sample lists more than 650,000 distinct CDR3 sequences, 5.5% to 6.5% occurring once. Losses at the gene ends were 5 bases for V and 1 base for J; bases not matched to a gene: 4. The CDR3 extends over 15 amino acids. Looked up from germline, CDR1 is SEHNR and CDR2 is FQNEAQ (reference sequence). This clonotype was seen at least ten times. This receptor was obtained from a man younger than 30 in good health. The rearrangement links TRBV7-9 to TRBJ2-3; 9 bases agree with TRBD2. Sequencing was done on a sample of naive T cells sorted from blood. The CDR3 loop is CASSRTSARTDTQYF. CDR3 in DNA: TGTGCCAGCAGCCGGACTAGCGCCCGCACAGATACGCAGTATTTT.